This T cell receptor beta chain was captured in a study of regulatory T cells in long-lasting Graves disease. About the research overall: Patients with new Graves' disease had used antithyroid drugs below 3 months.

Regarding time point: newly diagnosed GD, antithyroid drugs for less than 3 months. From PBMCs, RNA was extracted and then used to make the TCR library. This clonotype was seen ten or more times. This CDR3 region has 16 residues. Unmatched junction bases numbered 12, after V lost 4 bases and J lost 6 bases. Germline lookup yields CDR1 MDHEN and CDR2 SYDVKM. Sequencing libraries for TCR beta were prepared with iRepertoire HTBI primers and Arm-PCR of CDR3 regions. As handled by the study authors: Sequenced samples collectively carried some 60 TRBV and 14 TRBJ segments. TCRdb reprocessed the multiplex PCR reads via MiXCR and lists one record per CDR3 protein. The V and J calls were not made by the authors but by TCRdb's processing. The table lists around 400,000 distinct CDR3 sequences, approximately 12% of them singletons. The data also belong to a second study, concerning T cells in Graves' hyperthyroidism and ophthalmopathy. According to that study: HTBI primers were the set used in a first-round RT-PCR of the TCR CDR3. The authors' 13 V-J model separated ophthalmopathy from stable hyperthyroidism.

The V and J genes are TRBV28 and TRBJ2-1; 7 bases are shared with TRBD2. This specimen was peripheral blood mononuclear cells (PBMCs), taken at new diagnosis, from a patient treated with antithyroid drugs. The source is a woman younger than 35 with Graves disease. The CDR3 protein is CASSSYSSGGSNEQFF. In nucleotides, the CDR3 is TGTGCCAGCAGTTCCTACTCGTCTGGCGGGAGCAATGAGCAGTTCTTC.